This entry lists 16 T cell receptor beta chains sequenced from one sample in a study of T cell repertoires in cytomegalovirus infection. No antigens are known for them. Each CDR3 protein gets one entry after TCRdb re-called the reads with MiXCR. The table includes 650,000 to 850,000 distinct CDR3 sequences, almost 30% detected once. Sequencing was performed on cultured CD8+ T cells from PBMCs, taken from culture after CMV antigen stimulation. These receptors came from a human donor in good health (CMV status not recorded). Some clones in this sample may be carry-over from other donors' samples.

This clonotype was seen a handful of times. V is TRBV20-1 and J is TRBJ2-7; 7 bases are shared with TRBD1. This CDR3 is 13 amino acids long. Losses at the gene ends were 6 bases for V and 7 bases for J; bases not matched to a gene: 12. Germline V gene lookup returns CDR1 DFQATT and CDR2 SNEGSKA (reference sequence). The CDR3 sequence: CSAQGRGRGEQYV. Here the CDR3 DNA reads TGCAGTGCCCAAGGTAGGGGCAGGGGGGAGCAGTACGTC.

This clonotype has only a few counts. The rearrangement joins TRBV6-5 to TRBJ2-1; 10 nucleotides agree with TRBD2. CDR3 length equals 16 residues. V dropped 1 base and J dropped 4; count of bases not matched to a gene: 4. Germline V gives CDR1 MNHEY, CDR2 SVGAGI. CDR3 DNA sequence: TGTGCCAGCAGTTACTGGCTAGCGGGGGAATACAATGAGCAGTTCTTC. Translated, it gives CASSYWLAGEYNEQFF.

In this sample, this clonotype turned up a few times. CDR3 loop: CASRLGLEQFF. The CDR3 DNA reads TGTGCCAGCAGGCTAGGTCTTGAGCAGTTCTTC. The chain couples TRBV11-1 to TRBJ2-1; no clear D. The ends were cut back, 6 bases at V and 9 bases at J, with 9 bases in the middle. CDR3 length equals 11 residues. Per the germline V gene, CDR1 is SGHAT and CDR2 is FQDESV (reference sequence).

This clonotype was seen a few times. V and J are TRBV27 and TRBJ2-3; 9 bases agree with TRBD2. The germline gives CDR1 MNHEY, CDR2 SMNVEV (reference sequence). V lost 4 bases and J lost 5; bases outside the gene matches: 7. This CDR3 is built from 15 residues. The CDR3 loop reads CASSWNSGGGDTQYF. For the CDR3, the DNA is TGTGCCAGCAGTTGGAATAGCGGGGGTGGAGATACGCAGTATTTT.

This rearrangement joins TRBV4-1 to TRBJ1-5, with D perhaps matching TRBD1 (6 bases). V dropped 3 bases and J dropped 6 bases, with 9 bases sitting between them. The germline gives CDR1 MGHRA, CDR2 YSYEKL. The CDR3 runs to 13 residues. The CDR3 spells CASSHKQGQPQHF. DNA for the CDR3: TGCGCCAGCAGCCATAAACAGGGTCAGCCCCAGCATTTT.

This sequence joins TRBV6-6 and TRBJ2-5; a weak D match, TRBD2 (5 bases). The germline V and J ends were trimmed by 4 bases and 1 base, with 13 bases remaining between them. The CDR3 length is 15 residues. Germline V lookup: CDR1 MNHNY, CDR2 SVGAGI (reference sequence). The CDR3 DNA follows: TGTGCCAGCAGTTCCCGGGATCTATTCCAAGAGACCCAGTACTTC. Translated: CASSSRDLFQETQYF.

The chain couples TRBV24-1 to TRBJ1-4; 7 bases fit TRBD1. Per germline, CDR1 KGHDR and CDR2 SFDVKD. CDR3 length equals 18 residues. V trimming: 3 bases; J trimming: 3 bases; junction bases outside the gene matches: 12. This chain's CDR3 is CATSDAGTEGGPNEKLFF. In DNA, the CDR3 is TGTGCCACCAGTGATGCCGGGACAGAAGGAGGGCCTAATGAAAAACTGTTTTTT.

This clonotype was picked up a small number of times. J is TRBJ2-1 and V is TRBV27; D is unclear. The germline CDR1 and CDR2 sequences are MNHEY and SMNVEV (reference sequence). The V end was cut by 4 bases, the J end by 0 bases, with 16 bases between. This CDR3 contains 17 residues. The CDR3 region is CASSSPDGWSSYNEQFF. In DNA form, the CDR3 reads TGTGCCAGCAGTTCCCCCGACGGGTGGAGCTCCTACAATGAGCAGTTCTTC.

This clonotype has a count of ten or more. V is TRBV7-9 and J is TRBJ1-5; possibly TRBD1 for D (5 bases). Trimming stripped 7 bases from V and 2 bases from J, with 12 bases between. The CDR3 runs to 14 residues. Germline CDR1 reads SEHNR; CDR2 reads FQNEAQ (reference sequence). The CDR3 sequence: CASTESGGNQPQHF. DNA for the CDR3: TGTGCCAGCACCGAATCGGGGGGCAATCAGCCCCAGCATTTT.

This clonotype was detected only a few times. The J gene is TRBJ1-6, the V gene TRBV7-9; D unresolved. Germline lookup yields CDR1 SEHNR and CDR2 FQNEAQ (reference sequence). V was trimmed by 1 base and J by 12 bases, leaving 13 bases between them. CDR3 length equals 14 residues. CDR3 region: CASSLEVRSEPLHF. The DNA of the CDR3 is TGTGCCAGCAGCTTAGAGGTCCGGTCGGAACCCCTCCACTTT.

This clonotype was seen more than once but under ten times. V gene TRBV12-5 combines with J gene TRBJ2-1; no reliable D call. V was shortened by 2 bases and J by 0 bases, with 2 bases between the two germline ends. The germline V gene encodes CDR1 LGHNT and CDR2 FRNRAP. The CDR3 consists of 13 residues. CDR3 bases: TGTGCTAGTGGTTTGACCTCCTACAATGAGCAGTTCTTC. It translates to CASGLTSYNEQFF. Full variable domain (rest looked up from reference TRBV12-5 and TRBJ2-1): DARVTQTPRHKVTEMGQEVTMRCQPILGHNTVFWYRQTMMQGLELLAYFRNRAPLDDSGMPKDRFSAEMPDATLATLKIQPSEPRDSAVYFCASGLTSYNEQFFGPGTRLTVL.

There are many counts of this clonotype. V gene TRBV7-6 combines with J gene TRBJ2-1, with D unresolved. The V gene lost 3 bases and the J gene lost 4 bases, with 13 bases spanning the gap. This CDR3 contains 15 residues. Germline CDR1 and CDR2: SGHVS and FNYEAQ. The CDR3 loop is CASSLLAVTYNEQFF. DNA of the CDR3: TGTGCCAGCAGCTTGCTGGCGGTAACTTACAATGAGCAGTTCTTC. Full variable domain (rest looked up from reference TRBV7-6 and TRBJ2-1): GAGVSQSPRYKVTKRGQDVALRCDPISGHVSLYWYRQALGQGPEFLTYFNYEAQQDKSGLPNDRFSAERPEGSISTLTIQRTEQRDSAMYRCASSLLAVTYNEQFFGPGTRLTVL.

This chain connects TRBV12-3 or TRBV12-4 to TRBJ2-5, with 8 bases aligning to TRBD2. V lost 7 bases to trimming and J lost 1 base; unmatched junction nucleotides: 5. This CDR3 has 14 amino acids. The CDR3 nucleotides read TGTGCCAGCACCCCTAGCGGGCTCCAAGAGACCCAGTACTTC. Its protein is CASTPSGLQETQYF.

This chain's CDR3 is CASSNPDSYTGELFF. The CDR3 DNA sequence: TGTGCCAGCAGTAACCCGGACTCTTACACCGGGGAGCTGTTTTTT. V is TRBV12-3 or TRBV12-4 and J is TRBJ2-2; tentative D call: TRBD2 (5 bases). V lost 5 bases and J 3 bases, leaving 13 bases between the germline ends. The CDR3 has 15 residues.

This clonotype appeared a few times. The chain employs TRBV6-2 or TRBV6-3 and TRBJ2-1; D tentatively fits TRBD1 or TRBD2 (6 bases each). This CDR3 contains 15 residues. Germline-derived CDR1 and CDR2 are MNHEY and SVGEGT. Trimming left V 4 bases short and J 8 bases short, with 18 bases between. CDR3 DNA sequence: TGTGCCAGCAGTTCCCGCCCGGGGGCGATGGATGAGCAGTTCTTC. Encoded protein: CASSSRPGAMDEQFF.

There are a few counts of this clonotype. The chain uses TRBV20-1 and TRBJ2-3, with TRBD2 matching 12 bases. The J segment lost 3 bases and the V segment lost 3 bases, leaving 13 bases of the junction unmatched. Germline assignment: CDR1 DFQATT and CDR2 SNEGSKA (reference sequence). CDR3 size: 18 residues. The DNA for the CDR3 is TGCAGTGCTAGTCATGGGGGAGCTGGACTAGCGGGGACAGATACGCAGTATTTT. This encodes CSASHGGAGLAGTDTQYF.